This TCR beta chain was sequenced during a study of shared clonotypes between healthy human individuals (dated by TCRdb to 2020 to 2021). For the wider study: The cohort comprised a couple of women and a few men aged 18 to 49 years. To increase sequencing depth and limit assay-specific biases, TCR repertoire library preparation and sequencing were carried out by different laboratories using diverse techniques. For each donor, three plates each were used for CD4 naive and CD4 memory, two plates were used for CD8 naive, and one plate was used for CD8 memory. To estimate repertoire size and how much clonotypes are shared between individuals, the study performed deep sequencing of blood TCR repertoires from a few healthy adults. Between about 0.85 and 8.9 billion PBMCs per donor were obtained by leukapheresis. Overall study outcomes, separate from this receptor: Clonotypes shared by all four sorted-subset donors showed higher generation probabilities than non-shared clonotypes. Sharing across a handful of donors was observed for around 5% of naive CD4, around 3.5% of naive CD8, 2.3% of memory CD4, and over 0.3% of memory CD8 clonotypes. Only blood was sampled, and tissue TCR repertoires likely differ from those in blood. Pairwise subsampling led to the expectation that sequencing depth would affect the degree of clonotype sharing among donors. Incomplete sequencing was indicated by rarefaction of sorted-subset datasets, despite the large sequencing depth. Larger estimated clonotype richness was generally found for naive subsets than for memory subsets. The genetic and exposure-history diversity represented was limited by the small number of donors.

Concerning this clone itself: Its antigen is unknown. No base quality information exists; no much larger clone differs at one position.

CD8 naive samples were obtained by positive selection for CCR7 among CD45RO-negative cells, yielding a CD45RA+CCR7+ population from which TemRA cells were excluded. Healthy HIV-negative adults with no recently reported acute infections or vaccinations were included as donors. Every donor was a Caucasian adult residing in Nashville, Tennessee, USA. Blood was obtained by leukapheresis, after which PBMCs were separated by Ficoll-Histopaque density gradient centrifugation and cryopreserved in liquid nitrogen vapor phase. Analytical flow cytometry was used to check the purity and quantity of every magnetically sorted T cell population. From each sorted fraction, genomic DNA was isolated and quantified by UV absorbance on a Nanodrop 2000c. TCR CDR3 regions were amplified from genomic DNA by multiplex PCR using the deep immunoSEQ assay. For each cell subset, the extracted genomic DNA was distributed evenly across all wells of several immunoSEQ 96-well plates, and each plate served as one replicate. For sorted subsets, each replicate PCR was loaded with approximately 200 ng genomic DNA, equivalent to 25,000 to 30,000 T cell genomes. Purified libraries were measured with a Qubit 3.0 fluorometer, size-checked on a Bioanalyzer 2100, and measured again with the KAPA Library Quantification kit. A separate single-read 150-cycle Illumina NextSeq 550 flow cell was used to sequence each immunoSEQ 96-well plate. From the authors' description of their analysis: The immunoSEQ output contained only junctional sequences without quality scores, so filtering could not match that applied to full-length reads. Sequences were annotated with PyIR, a Python wrapper for IgBLAST v1.9, using IMGT germline references to assign V/J genes and CDR3. Reads were filtered out if the reads had weak V/J assignments (E-value above 1e-6), no CDR3, stop codons, out-of-frame junctions, or ambiguous translated residues. A V3J clonotype was defined by an identical inferred V gene, J gene, and CDR3 amino acid sequence. The percentage overlap between two repertoires was calculated by dividing the number of shared unique clonotypes by the size of the smaller repertoire. Three approaches were used to assess repertoire richness: RTK rarefaction, the Chao1 estimator, and Recon v2.1 estimates of unobserved clonotypes. Generation probabilities for all TCRbeta clonotypes obtained by the gDNA method from a few donors were computed using OLGA. Entries here come from immuneACCESS through TCRdb and include only in-frame sequences with V and J called. Some clones fail to appear in such tables; in the studies checked, an unresolved V gene covers under half of the shortfall, and the cause of the remainder is unknown. The V and J calls and clone size are taken from that table; D and trimming were inferred from the DNA. This sample is represented by a few million clones; 93% of them were singletons. The leading ten clones occupy about 1.6% of the sample.

Counted from cysteine to phenylalanine, this CDR3 has 14 amino acids. Left in the record is the CDR3 DNA by itself, 42 bases read in frame from the first base. Based on the germline V gene, the CDR1 and CDR2 sequences are MDHEN and SYDVKM. The germline ends are 13 bases apart after V is trimmed by 3 bases and J by 4 bases. In this chain, TRBV28 is recombined with TRBJ2-7; TRBD1 could be the D gene, as 5 bases match. The sequenced sample consisted of naive CD8+ T cells from PBMCs. The cell subset or site label corresponds to: CD45RA+CCR7+. The sequence derives from a man younger than 30 in good health. Some clones in this sample may be carry-over from other donors' samples. The nucleotides are TGTGCCAGCAGTTTTAGGGGTGTTGGGTACGAGCAGTACTTC. Its coded protein is CASSFRGVGYEQYF.